This TCR beta chain is drawn from a study of blood T cell repertoires in COVID-19. Study-wide background: In each case, the material was cDNA or gDNA derived from T cells, B-cell-depleted T cells, or PBMCs.

Germline CDR1 reads SGHNT; CDR2 reads YYREEE (reference sequence). The V and J ends lost 5 bases and 1 base respectively, with 12 bases between them. The CDR3 consists of 15 residues. Researchers sorted participants into cohorts using their self-reported clinical history. Original processing methods: Estimation of nucleated cell counts was performed using reference gene primer amplification. Sequencing was performed with immunoSEQ multiplex PCR; in TCRdb, only in-frame clones are kept and a portion is missing. V and J calls and clone size are those listed in that table; D and trimming were worked out from the DNA. In the table there are 250,000 to 350,000 clones, roughly 90% of which are singletons.

The TCR originated in a woman aged 50 to 65 who had been exposed to COVID-19. The rearrangement links TRBV5-4 to TRBJ2-2, with D maybe TRBD1 (5 bases). Sequenced: PBMCs or T cells enriched from blood (not recorded which). CDR3 nucleotides: TGTGCCAGCAGACCTTCACAGGTGAACACCGGGGAGCTGTTTTTT. Translation: CASRPSQVNTGELFF.